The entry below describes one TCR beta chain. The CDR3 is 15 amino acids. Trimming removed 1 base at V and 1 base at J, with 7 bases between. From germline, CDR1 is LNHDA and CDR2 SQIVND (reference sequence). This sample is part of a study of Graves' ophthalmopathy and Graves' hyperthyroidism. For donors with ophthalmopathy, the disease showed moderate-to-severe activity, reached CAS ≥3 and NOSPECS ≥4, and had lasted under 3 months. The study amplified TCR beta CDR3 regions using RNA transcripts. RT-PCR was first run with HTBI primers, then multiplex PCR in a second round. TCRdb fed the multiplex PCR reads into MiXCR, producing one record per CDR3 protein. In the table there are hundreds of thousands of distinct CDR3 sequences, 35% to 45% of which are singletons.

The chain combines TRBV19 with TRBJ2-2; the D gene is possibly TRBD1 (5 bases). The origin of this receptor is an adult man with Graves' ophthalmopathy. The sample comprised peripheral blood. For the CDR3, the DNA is TGTGCCAGTAGTATAGTCCAGGGGAACACCGGGGAGCTGTTTTTT. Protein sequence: CASSIVQGNTGELFF.